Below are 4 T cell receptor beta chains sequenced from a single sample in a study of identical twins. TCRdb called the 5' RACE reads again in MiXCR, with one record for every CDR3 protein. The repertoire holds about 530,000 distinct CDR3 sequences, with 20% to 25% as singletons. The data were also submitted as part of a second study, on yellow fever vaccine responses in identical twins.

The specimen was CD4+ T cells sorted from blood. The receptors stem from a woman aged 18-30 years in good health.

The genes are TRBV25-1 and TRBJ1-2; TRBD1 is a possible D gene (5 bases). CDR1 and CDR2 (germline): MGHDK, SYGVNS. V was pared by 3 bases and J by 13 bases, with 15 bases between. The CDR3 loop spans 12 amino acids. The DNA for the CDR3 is TGTGCCAGCAGTGATACAGGTCTGGGATCCACCTTC. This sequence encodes CASSDTGLGSTF.

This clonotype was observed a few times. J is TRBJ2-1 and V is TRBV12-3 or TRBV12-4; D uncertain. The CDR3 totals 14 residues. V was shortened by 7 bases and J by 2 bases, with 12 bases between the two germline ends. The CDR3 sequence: CASTLLSAYNEQFF. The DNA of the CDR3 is TGTGCCAGCACTCTGTTGTCCGCCTACAATGAGCAGTTCTTC.

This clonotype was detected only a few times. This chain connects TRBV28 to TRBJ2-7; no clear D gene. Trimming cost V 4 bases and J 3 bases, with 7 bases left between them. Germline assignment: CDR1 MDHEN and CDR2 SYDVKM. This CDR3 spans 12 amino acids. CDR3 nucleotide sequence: TGTGCCAGCAGTTCCCACATCTACGAGCAGTACGTC. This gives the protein CASSSHIYEQYV.

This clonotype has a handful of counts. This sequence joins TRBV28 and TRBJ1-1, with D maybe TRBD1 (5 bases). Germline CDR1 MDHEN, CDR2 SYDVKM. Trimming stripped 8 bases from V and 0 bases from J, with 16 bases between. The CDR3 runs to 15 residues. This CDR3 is CASFPRGNMNTEAFF. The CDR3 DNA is TGTGCCAGCTTCCCCCGGGGGAACATGAACACTGAAGCTTTCTTT. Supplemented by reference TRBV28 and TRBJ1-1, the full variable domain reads DVKVTQSSRYLVKRTGEKVFLECVQDMDHENMFWYRQDPGLGLRLIYFSYDVKMKEKGDIPEGYSVSREKKERFSLILESASTNQTSMYLCASFPRGNMNTEAFFGQGTRLTVV.